A selection of T cell receptor beta chains follows, all from one sample in a study of cytomegalovirus exposure and HLA in healthy donors. This table comes from immunoSEQ multiplex PCR, and its TCRdb copy is limited to in-frame clones, with some not included. This sample contains 150,000 to 200,000 clones. The sample comprised PBMCs. The receptors derive from a boy younger than 18 in good health and CMV-seronegative. Each CDR3 is given with its conserved first and last residue. D genes are given only for firm matches.

d_call: -; j_call: TRBJ2-5; v_call: TRBV14; cdr3_aa: CASSQGVAAQETQYF; cdr3_nt: TGTGCCAGCAGCCAAGGGGTAGCGGCTCAAGAGACCCAGTACTTC
d_call: TRBD2; j_call: TRBJ2-3; v_call: TRBV15; cdr3_aa: CATSRPSGGRTDTQYF; cdr3_nt: TGTGCCACCAGCAGACCCAGCGGGGGGCGCACAGATACGCAGTATTTT
d_call: -; j_call: TRBJ1-1; v_call: TRBV25-1; cdr3_aa: CASSDGQELLNTEAFF; cdr3_nt: TGTGCCAGCAGTGACGGCCAGGAACTCTTGAACACTGAAGCTTTCTTT
d_call: TRBD1; j_call: TRBJ2-2; v_call: TRBV5-1; cdr3_aa: CASSLPGTGGTGELFF; cdr3_nt: TGCGCCAGCAGCTTACCCGGGACAGGGGGAACCGGGGAGCTGTTTTTT
d_call: -; j_call: TRBJ1-2; v_call: TRBV7-6; cdr3_aa: CASSPGGSPGDYTF; cdr3_nt: TGTGCCAGCAGCCCTGGTGGCTCCCCAGGGGACTACACCTTC
d_call: TRBD1; j_call: TRBJ1-6; v_call: TRBV5-4; cdr3_aa: CASRTGNSPLHF; cdr3_nt: TGTGCCAGCAGGACAGGGAATTCACCCCTCCACTTT
d_call: -; j_call: TRBJ1-2; v_call: TRBV18; cdr3_aa: CASSHTDSLGANYGYTF; cdr3_nt: TGTGCCAGCTCACACACGGACAGTCTTGGAGCTAACTATGGCTACACCTTC
d_call: TRBD1; j_call: TRBJ1-1; v_call: TRBV6-6; cdr3_aa: CASSPRTGLEAFF; cdr3_nt: TGTGCCAGCAGCCCGAGGACAGGGTTGGAAGCTTTCTTT
d_call: -; j_call: TRBJ1-5; v_call: TRBV5-6; cdr3_aa: CASSLRRELSNQPQHF; cdr3_nt: TGTGCCAGCAGCTTACGGAGGGAGTTAAGCAATCAGCCCCAGCATTTT
d_call: TRBD2; j_call: TRBJ2-2; v_call: TRBV7-9; cdr3_aa: CASSLEYGAGGSGELFF; cdr3_nt: TGTGCCAGCAGCTTAGAGTATGGAGCCGGGGGGTCCGGGGAGCTGTTTTTT
d_call: TRBD1; j_call: TRBJ1-2; v_call: TRBV6-5; cdr3_aa: CASSYSQGGGRYTF; cdr3_nt: TGTGCCAGCAGTTACTCCCAGGGGGGTGGGCGCTACACCTTC
d_call: TRBD1; j_call: TRBJ2-2; v_call: TRBV6-1; cdr3_aa: CASSPRTGMDGELFF; cdr3_nt: TGTGCCAGCAGTCCCAGGACAGGGATGGACGGGGAGCTGTTTTTT
d_call: TRBD2; j_call: TRBJ2-5; v_call: TRBV2; cdr3_aa: CASSGLAGAETQYF; cdr3_nt: TGTGCCAGCAGTGGCCTAGCGGGAGCGGAGACCCAGTACTTC
d_call: TRBD1; j_call: TRBJ2-7; v_call: TRBV5-1; cdr3_aa: CASRVGQGSSYEQYF; cdr3_nt: TGCGCCAGCAGGGTGGGACAGGGAAGCTCCTACGAGCAGTACTTC
d_call: TRBD2; j_call: TRBJ2-3; v_call: TRBV6-4; cdr3_aa: CASSGTGGTDTQYF; cdr3_nt: TGTGCCAGCAGTGGTACGGGGGGGACAGATACGCAGTATTTT
d_call: -; j_call: TRBJ1-5; v_call: TRBV19; cdr3_aa: CASKRGNQPQHF; cdr3_nt: TGTGCCAGTAAGCGGGGCAATCAGCCCCAGCATTTT
d_call: TRBD2; j_call: TRBJ2-5; v_call: TRBV11-2; cdr3_aa: CASSPGGVETQYF; cdr3_nt: TGTGCCAGCAGCCCCGGGGGGGTAGAGACCCAGTACTTC
d_call: -; j_call: TRBJ1-1; v_call: TRBV4-2; cdr3_aa: CASSQESGSRAFF; cdr3_nt: TGTGCCAGCAGCCAAGAGTCGGGATCGAGGGCTTTCTTT
d_call: TRBD2; j_call: TRBJ2-2; v_call: TRBV11-2; cdr3_aa: CASSLAEFGRPDTGELFF; cdr3_nt: TGTGCCAGCAGCTTAGCTGAATTCGGGAGGCCCGACACCGGGGAGCTGTTTTTT
d_call: -; j_call: TRBJ2-7; v_call: TRBV19; cdr3_aa: CASSIQGLSYEQYF; cdr3_nt: TGTGCCAGTAGTATTCAGGGGCTCTCCTACGAGCAGTACTTC
d_call: TRBD1; j_call: TRBJ1-2; v_call: TRBV19; cdr3_aa: CASSPGQGVPLGGYTF; cdr3_nt: TGTGCCAGTAGTCCCGGACAGGGGGTACCCCTCGGCGGCTACACCTTC
d_call: -; j_call: TRBJ1-4; v_call: TRBV28; cdr3_aa: CASLAAPTGGKLFF; cdr3_nt: TGTGCCAGCCTAGCCGCACCCACGGGCGGAAAACTGTTTTTT
d_call: TRBD1; j_call: TRBJ2-7; v_call: TRBV5-1; cdr3_aa: CASSLRDSLYEQYF; cdr3_nt: TGCGCCAGCAGCTTGAGGGACAGCCTCTACGAGCAGTACTTC
d_call: -; j_call: TRBJ1-2; v_call: TRBV4-1; cdr3_aa: CASSQDHRQRYGYTF; cdr3_nt: TGCGCCAGCAGCCAAGATCACAGACAGCGCTATGGCTACACCTTC
d_call: -; j_call: TRBJ1-4; v_call: TRBV9; cdr3_aa: CASSPITGTDEKLFF; cdr3_nt: TGTGCCAGCAGCCCGATCACCGGGACTGACGAAAAACTGTTTTTT
d_call: TRBD1; j_call: TRBJ1-5; v_call: TRBV19; cdr3_aa: CASNDRDNQPQHF; cdr3_nt: TGTGCCAGCAATGACAGGGACAATCAGCCCCAGCATTTT
d_call: TRBD2; j_call: TRBJ2-1; v_call: TRBV5-1; cdr3_aa: CASSLKGTSGGASGFF; cdr3_nt: TGCGCCAGCAGCCTCAAAGGGACTAGCGGGGGGGCCTCGGGATTCTTC